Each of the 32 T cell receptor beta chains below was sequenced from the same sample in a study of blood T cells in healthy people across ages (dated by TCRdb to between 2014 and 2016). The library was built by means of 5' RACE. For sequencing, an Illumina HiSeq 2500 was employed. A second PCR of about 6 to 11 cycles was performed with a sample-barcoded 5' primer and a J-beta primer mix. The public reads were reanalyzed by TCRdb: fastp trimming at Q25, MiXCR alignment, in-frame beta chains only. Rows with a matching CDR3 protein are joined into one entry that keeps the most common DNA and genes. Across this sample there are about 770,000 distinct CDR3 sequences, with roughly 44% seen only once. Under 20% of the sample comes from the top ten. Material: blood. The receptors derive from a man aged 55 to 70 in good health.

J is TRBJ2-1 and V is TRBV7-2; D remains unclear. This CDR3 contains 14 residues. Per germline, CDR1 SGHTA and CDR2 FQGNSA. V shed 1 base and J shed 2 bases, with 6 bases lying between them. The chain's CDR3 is CASSLGPAYNEQFF. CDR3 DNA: TGTGCCAGCAGCTTAGGCCCAGCCTACAATGAGCAGTTCTTC. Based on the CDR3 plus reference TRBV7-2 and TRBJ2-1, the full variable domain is GAGVSQSPSNKVTEKGKDVELRCDPISGHTALYWYRQSLGQGLEFLIYFQGNSAPDKSGLPSDRFSAERTGGSVSTLTIQRTQQEDSAVYLCASSLGPAYNEQFFGPGTRLTVL.

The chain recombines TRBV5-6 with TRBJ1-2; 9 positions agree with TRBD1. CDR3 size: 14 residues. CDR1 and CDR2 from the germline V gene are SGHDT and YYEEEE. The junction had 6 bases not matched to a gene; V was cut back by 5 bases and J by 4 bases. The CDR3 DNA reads TGTGCCAGCAGGAACAGGGGGCAGGGCTATGGCTACACCTTC. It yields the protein CASRNRGQGYGYTF. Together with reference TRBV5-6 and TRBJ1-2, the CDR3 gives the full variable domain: DAGVTQSPTHLIKTRGQQVTLRCSPKSGHDTVSWYQQALGQGPQFIFQYYEEEERQRGNFPDRFSGHQFPNYSSELNVNALLLGDSALYLCASRNRGQGYGYTFGSGTRLTVV.

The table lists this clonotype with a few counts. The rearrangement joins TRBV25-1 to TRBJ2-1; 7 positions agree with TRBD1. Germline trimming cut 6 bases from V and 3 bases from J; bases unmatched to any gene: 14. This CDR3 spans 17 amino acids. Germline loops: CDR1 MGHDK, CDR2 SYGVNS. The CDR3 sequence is CASSAFRDRDFYNEQFF. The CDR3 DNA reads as TGTGCCAGCAGCGCCTTCCGGGACAGAGACTTCTACAATGAGCAGTTCTTC.

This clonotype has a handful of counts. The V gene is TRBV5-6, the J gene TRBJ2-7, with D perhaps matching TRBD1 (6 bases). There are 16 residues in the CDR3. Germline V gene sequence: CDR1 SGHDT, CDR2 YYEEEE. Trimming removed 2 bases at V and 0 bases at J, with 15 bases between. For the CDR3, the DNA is TGTGCCAGCAGCTTAAACCAGGGGATTAGCTCCTACGAGCAGTACTTC. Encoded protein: CASSLNQGISSYEQYF.

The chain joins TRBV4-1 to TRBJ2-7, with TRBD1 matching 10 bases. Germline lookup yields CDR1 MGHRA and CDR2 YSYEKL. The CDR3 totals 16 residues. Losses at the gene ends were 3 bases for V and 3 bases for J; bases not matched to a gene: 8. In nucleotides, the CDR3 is TGCGCCAGCAGCCAGCTAGGGGGACAGGGGATCTACGAGCAGTACTTC. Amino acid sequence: CASSQLGGQGIYEQYF.

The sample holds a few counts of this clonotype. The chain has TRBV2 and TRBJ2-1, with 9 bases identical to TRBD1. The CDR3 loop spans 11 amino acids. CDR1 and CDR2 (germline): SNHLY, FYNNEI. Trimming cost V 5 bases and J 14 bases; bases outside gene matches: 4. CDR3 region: CASSYDRGKFF. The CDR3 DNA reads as TGTGCCAGCAGTTACGACAGGGGGAAGTTCTTC. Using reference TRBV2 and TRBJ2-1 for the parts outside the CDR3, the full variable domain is EPEVTQTPSHQVTQMGQEVILRCVPISNHLYFYWYRQILGQKVEFLVSFYNNEISEKSEIFDDQFSVERPDGSNFTLKIRSTKLEDSAMYFCASSYDRGKFFGPGTRLTVL.

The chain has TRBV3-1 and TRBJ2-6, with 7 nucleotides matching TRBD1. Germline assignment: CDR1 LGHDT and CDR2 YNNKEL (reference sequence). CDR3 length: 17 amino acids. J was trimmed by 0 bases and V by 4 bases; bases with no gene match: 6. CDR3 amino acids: CASSPTGLHSGANVLTF. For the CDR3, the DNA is TGTGCCAGCAGCCCGACAGGGCTACACTCTGGGGCCAACGTCCTGACTTTC.

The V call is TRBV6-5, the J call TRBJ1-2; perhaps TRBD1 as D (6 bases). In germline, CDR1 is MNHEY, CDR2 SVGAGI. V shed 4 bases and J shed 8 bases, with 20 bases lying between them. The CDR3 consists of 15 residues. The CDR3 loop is CASSWLPGVEIGYTF. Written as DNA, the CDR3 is TGTGCCAGCAGTTGGCTCCCAGGGGTAGAGATAGGCTACACCTTC.

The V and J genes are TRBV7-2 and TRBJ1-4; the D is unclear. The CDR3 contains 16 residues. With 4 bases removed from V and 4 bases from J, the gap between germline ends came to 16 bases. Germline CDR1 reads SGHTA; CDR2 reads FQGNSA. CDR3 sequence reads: CASSWVHSSCNEKLFF. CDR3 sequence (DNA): TGTGCCAGCAGCTGGGTGCATTCGTCCTGTAATGAAAAACTGTTTTTT.

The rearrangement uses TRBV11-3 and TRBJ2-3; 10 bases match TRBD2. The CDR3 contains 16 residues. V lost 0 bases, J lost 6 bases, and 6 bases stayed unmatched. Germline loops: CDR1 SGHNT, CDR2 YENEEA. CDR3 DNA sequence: TGTGCCAGCAGCTTAGAGGGACTAGCGTCTGACGATACGCAGTATTTT. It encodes CASSLEGLASDDTQYF.

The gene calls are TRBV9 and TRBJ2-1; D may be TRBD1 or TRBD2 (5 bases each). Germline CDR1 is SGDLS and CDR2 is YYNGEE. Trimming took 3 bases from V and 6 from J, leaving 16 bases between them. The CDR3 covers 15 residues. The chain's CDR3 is CASSEYLGDGNEQFF. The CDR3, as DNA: TGTGCCAGCAGCGAATACCTAGGGGACGGCAATGAGCAGTTCTTC.

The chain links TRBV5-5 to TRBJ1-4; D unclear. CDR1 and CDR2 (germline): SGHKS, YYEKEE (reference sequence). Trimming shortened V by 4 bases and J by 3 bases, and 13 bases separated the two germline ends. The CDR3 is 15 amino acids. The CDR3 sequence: CASSPDALSNEKLFF. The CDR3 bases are TGTGCCAGCAGCCCAGACGCGCTATCTAATGAAAAACTGTTTTTT.

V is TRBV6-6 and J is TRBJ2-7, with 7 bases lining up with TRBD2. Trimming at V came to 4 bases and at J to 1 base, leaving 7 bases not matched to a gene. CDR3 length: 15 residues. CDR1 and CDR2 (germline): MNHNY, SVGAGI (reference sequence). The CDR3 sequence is CASSSVGGRSYEQYF. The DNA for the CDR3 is TGTGCCAGCAGTTCCGTCGGGGGGAGGTCCTACGAGCAGTACTTC.

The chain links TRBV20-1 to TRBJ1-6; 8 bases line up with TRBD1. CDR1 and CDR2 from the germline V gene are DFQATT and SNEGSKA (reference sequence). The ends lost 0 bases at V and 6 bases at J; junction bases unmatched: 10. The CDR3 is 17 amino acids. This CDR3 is CSARDHQGAIGNSPLHF. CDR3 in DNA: TGCAGTGCTAGAGATCACCAGGGGGCGATCGGTAATTCACCCCTCCACTTT.

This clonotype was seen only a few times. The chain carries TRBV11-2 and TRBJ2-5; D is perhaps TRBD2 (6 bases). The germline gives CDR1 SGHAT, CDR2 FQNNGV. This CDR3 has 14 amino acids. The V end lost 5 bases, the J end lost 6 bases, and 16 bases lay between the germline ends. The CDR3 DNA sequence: TGTGCCAGCAGCGCCACGGAGGGGTCGAAGACCCAGTACTTC. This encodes CASSATEGSKTQYF. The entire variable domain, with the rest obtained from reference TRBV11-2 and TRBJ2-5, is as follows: EAGVAQSPRYKIIEKRQSVAFWCNPISGHATLYWYQQILGQGPKLLIQFQNNGVVDDSQLPKDRFSAERLKGVDSTLKIQPAKLEDSAVYLCASSATEGSKTQYFGPGTRLLVL.

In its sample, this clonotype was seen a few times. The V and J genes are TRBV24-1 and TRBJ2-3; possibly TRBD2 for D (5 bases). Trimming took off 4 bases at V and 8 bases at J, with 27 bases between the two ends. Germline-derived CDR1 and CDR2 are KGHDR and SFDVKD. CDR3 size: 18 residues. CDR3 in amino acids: CATSDSAGTGHPLGTQYF. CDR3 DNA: TGTGCCACCAGTGACTCTGCGGGCACCGGCCATCCTCTGGGTACGCAGTATTTT.

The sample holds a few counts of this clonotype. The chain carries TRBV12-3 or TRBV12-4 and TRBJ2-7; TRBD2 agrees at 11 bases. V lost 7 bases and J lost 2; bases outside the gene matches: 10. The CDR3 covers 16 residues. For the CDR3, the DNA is TGTGCCAGCACCAATAGGACTAGCGGGTTTGCCTACGAGCAGTACTTC. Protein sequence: CASTNRTSGFAYEQYF.

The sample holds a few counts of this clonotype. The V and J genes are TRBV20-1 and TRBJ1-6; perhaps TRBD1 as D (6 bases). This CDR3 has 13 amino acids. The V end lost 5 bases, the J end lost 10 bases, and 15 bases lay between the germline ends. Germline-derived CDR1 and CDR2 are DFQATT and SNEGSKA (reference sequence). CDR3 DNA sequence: TGCAGTGCTCGACCTAGGGGGGAGTCACCCCTCCACTTT. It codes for CSARPRGESPLHF.

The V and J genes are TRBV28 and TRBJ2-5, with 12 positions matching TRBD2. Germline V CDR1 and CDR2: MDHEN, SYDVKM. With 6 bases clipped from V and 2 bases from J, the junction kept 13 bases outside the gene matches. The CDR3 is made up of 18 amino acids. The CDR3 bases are TGTGCCAGCAGAGGCCCCGCTAGCGGGGGGGAGGGTCAAGAGACCCAGTACTTC. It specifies CASRGPASGGEGQETQYF.

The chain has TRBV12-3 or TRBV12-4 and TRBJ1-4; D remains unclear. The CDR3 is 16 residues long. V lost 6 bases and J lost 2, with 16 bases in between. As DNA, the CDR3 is TGTGCCAGCAGCCCGCCCACCTCTGGGACTAATGAAAAACTGTTTTTT. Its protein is CASSPPTSGTNEKLFF.

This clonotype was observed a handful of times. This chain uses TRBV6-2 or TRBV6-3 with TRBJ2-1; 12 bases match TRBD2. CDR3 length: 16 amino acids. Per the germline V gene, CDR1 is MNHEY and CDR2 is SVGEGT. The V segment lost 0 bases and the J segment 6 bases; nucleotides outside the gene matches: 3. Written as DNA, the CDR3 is TGTGCCAGCAGTTACTCTACTAGCGGGGGGATCAATGAGCAGTTCTTC. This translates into CASSYSTSGGINEQFF.

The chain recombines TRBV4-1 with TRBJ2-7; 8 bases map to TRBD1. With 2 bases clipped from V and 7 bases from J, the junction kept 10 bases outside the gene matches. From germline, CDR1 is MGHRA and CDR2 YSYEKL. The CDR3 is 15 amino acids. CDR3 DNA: TGCGCCAGCAGCCAAAGACAGGGGAGGAACAATGAGCAGTACTTC. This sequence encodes CASSQRQGRNNEQYF.

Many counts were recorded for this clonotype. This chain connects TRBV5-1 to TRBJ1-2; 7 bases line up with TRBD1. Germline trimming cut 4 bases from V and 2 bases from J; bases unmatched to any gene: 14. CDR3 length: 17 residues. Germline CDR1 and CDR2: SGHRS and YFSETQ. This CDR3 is CASSKRDSSGENYGYTF. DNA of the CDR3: TGCGCCAGCAGCAAGAGGGACAGTTCTGGGGAAAACTATGGCTACACCTTC.

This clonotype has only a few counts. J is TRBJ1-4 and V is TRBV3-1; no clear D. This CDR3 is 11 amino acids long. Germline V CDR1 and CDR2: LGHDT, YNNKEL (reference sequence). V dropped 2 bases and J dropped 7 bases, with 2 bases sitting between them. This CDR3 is CASSQSEKLFF. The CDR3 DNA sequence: TGTGCCAGCAGCCAAAGTGAAAAACTGTTTTTT.

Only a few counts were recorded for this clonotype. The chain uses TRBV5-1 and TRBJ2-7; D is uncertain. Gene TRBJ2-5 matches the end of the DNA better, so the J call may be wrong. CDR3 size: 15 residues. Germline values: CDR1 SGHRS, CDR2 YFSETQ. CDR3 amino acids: CASSLGVSPGETQYF. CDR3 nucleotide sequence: TGCGCCAGCAGCTTGGGGGTTAGTCCTGGGGAGACCCAGTACTTC.

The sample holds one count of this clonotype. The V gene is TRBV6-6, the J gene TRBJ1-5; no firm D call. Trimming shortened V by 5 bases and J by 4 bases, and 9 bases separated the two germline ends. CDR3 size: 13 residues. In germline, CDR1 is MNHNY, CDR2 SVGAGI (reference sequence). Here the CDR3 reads CASSMTSNQPQHF. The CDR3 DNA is TGTGCCAGCAGTATGACAAGTAATCAGCCCCAGCATTTT.

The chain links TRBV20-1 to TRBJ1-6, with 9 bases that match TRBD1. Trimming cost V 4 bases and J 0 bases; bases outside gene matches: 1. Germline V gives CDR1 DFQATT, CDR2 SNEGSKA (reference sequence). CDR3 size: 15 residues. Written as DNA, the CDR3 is TGCAGTGCTATGACAGGGGGCTCCTATAATTCACCCCTCCACTTT. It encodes CSAMTGGSYNSPLHF.

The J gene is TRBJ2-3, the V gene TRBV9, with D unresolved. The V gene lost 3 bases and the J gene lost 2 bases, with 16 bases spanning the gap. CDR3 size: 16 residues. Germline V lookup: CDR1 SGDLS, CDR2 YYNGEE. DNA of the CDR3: TGTGCCAGCAGCGGATCAGGCCCTGGGTTCACAGATACGCAGTATTTT. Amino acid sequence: CASSGSGPGFTDTQYF.

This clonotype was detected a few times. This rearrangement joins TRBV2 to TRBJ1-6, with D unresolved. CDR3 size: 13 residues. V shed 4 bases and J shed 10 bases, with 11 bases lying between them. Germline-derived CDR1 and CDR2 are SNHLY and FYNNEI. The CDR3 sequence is CASSVRTGSPLHF. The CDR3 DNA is TGTGCCAGCAGTGTCAGAACCGGGTCACCCCTCCACTTT.

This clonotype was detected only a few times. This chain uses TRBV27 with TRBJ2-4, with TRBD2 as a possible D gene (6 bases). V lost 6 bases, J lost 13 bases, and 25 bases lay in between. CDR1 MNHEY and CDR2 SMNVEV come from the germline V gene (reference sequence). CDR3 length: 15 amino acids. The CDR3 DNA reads TGTGCCAGCAGCTCGGGTCTTCCGGGGACGGGAGAGCAGTACTTC. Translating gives CASSSGLPGTGEQYF.

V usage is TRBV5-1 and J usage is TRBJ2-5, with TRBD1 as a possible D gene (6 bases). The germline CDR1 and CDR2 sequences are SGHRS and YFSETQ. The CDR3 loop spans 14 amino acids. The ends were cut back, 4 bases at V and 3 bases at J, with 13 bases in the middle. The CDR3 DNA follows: TGCGCCAGCAGCACGTCAGGGGTCAAAGAGACCCAGTACTTC. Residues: CASSTSGVKETQYF.

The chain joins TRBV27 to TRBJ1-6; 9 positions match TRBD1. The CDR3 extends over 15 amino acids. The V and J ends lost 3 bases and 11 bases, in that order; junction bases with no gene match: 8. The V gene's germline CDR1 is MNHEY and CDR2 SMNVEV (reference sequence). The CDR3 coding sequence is TGTGCCAGCAGTTTTAGGCCGGACAGGGGTGCACCCCTCCACTTT. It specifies CASSFRPDRGAPLHF.